This T cell receptor beta chain was obtained from a study of cytomegalovirus exposure and HLA in healthy donors. Study findings and constraints: For cytomegalovirus status, the classifier reportedly gave diagnoses with high specificity and sensitivity. Researchers counted 164 TCR beta chains as cytomegalovirus-associated.

Comment on this clone: Its cognate antigen is unknown.

Only in-frame clones appear in the TCRdb table, and some are missing; sequencing was by immunoSEQ multiplex PCR. This table holds roughly 140,000 clones, around 90% found once. What was sequenced was PBMCs. The sequence was collected from a man younger than 30 in good health and CMV-seropositive.

This CDR3 reads CASSLEAGVGGYTF. The CDR3 DNA reads TGTGCCAGCAGCTTGGAGGCAGGGGTGGGCGGCTACACCTTC. This chain connects TRBV5-6 to TRBJ1-2; a weak D match, TRBD1 (6 bases). The CDR3 has 14 amino acids. The V gene's germline CDR1 is SGHDT and CDR2 YYEEEE. V dropped 0 bases and J dropped 8 bases, with 14 bases sitting between them.